These 32 T cell receptor beta chains were all obtained from the same sample, sequenced in a study of human versus mouse CDR3 diversity and MHC coevolution. Clones were read by immunoSEQ multiplex PCR, and TCRdb kept only the in-frame ones, dropping some. This table holds just under 60,000 clones, around 94% found once. Sequencing was carried out using naive CD4+ T cells from blood. Subset in this sample: CD45RO-negative CD62L-positive naive CD4 T cells. Every receptor here comes from a person in their sixties or seventies in good health.

The chain has TRBV5-1 and TRBJ2-3; TRBD2 is a possible D gene (6 bases). Trimming left V 7 bases short and J 2 bases short, with 20 bases between. This CDR3 has 16 amino acids. Germline V gives CDR1 SGHRS, CDR2 YFSETQ. CDR3 sequence (DNA): TGCGCCAGCCGAATGGGCGGGCGGGACTTCACAGATACGCAGTATTTT. Translation gives CASRMGGRDFTDTQYF.

The DNA for the CDR3 is TGCGCCAGCAGCTTGGCCGGGGGGAGCTCTGGAAACACCATATATTTT. This codes for CASSLAGGSSGNTIYF. This chain connects TRBV5-1 to TRBJ1-3; tentatively, D is TRBD1 (5 bases). CDR1 and CDR2 from the germline V gene are SGHRS and YFSETQ. The CDR3 loop spans 16 amino acids. Trimming shortened V by 0 bases and J by 0 bases, and 10 bases separated the two germline ends. Drawing the rest from reference TRBV5-1 and TRBJ1-3, the complete variable domain is KAGVTQTPRYLIKTRGQQVTLSCSPISGHRSVSWYQQTPGQGLQFLFEYFSETQRNKGNFPGRFSGRQFSNSRSEMNVSTLELGDSALYLCASSLAGGSSGNTIYFGEGSWLTVV.

The rearrangement links TRBV11-1 to TRBJ1-3; a weak D match, TRBD1 (5 bases). The CDR3 loop spans 17 amino acids. Looked up from germline, CDR1 is SGHAT and CDR2 is FQDESV (reference sequence). V dropped 3 bases and J dropped 4 bases, with 19 bases sitting between them. The CDR3 reads CASSFDSTSMWGNTIYF. Here the CDR3 DNA reads TGTGCCAGCAGCTTCGACAGTACCTCTATGTGGGGAAACACCATATATTTT. Variable domain in full (rest from reference TRBV11-1 and TRBJ1-3): EAEVAQSPRYKITEKSQAVAFWCDPISGHATLYWYRQILGQGPELLVQFQDESVVDDSQLPKDRFSAERLKGVDSTLKIQPAELGDSAMYLCASSFDSTSMWGNTIYFGEGSWLTVV.

V and J are TRBV9 and TRBJ2-3; the D is unclear. Trimming removed 0 bases at V and 2 bases at J, with 7 bases between. Germline V gene sequence: CDR1 SGDLS, CDR2 YYNGEE. The CDR3 consists of 14 residues. The DNA of the CDR3 is TGTGCCAGCAGCGTAGCTACCTTCACAGATACGCAGTATTTT. Protein product: CASSVATFTDTQYF.

This chain uses TRBV27 with TRBJ2-7; D remains unclear. This CDR3 region has 15 residues. The germline gives CDR1 MNHEY, CDR2 SMNVEV (reference sequence). Trimming removed 2 bases from V and 2 bases from J, with 13 bases in between. This CDR3 is CASSLEYNGAYEQYF. The DNA of the CDR3 is TGTGCCAGCAGTTTAGAGTATAACGGTGCCTACGAGCAGTACTTC.

The chain has TRBV18 and TRBJ1-1; 7 bases align to TRBD1. The germline V gene encodes CDR1 KGHSH and CDR2 LQKENI. After removal of 2 bases from V and 1 base from J, the junction contained 4 bases not matched to a gene. The CDR3 is made up of 15 amino acids. The chain's CDR3 is CASSPEDRPNTEAFF. CDR3 bases: TGTGCCAGCTCACCAGAGGACAGGCCGAACACTGAAGCTTTCTTT.

The chain joins TRBV19 to TRBJ2-7, with D hard to call. CDR1 and CDR2 (germline): LNHDA, SQIVND (reference sequence). The V and J ends lost 1 base and 5 bases respectively, with 18 bases between them. The CDR3 spans 16 residues. The CDR3 reads CASSIVFGISRNEQYF. The CDR3 DNA reads TGTGCCAGTAGTATAGTTTTTGGAATCTCCAGGAACGAGCAGTACTTC.

This rearrangement joins TRBV7-3 to TRBJ1-2; 8 bases map to TRBD1. CDR1 and CDR2 from the germline V gene are SGHTA and FQGTGA. This CDR3 spans 18 amino acids. V was pared by 1 base and J by 6 bases, with 16 bases of the junction left unmatched. CDR3 region: CASSLMGDRLSSVNGYTF. CDR3 nucleotide sequence: TGTGCCAGCAGCTTAATGGGGGACAGGCTATCGTCCGTGAATGGCTACACCTTC. Based on the CDR3 plus reference TRBV7-3 and TRBJ1-2, the full variable domain is GAGVSQTPSNKVTEKGKYVELRCDPISGHTALYWYRQSLGQGPEFLIYFQGTGAADDSGLPNDRFFAVRPEGSVSTLKIQRTERGDSAVYLCASSLMGDRLSSVNGYTFGSGTRLTVV.

The CDR3 protein is CSATRNTEAFF. In DNA form, the CDR3 reads TGCAGTGCTACGAGGAACACTGAAGCTTTCTTT. The rearrangement joins TRBV20-1 to TRBJ1-1; D is ambiguous. In germline, CDR1 is DFQATT, CDR2 SNEGSKA (reference sequence). The CDR3 has 11 amino acids. The germline V and J ends were trimmed by 4 bases and 1 base, with 4 bases remaining between them.

This rearrangement joins TRBV5-6 to TRBJ1-5; 7 positions match TRBD1. The CDR3 runs 14 residues. The V and J ends lost 3 bases and 4 bases, in that order; junction bases with no gene match: 4. The V gene's germline CDR1 is SGHDT and CDR2 YYEEEE. The CDR3 here is CASSWGQFNQPQHF. The CDR3 DNA follows: TGTGCCAGCAGCTGGGGACAGTTTAATCAGCCCCAGCATTTT.

This rearrangement joins TRBV5-1 to TRBJ2-7; tentative D call: TRBD1 (5 bases). V lost 2 bases to trimming and J lost 2 bases, with 11 bases between them. Germline CDR1 and CDR2: SGHRS and YFSETQ. The CDR3 has 14 residues. The CDR3 coding sequence is TGCGCCAGCAGCTTAACAGGCGATGCCTACGAGCAGTACTTC. It encodes CASSLTGDAYEQYF.

The chain links TRBV5-4 to TRBJ1-2, with 7 nucleotides matching TRBD1. In germline, CDR1 is SGHNT, CDR2 YYREEE (reference sequence). The CDR3 has 13 amino acids. The ends lost 4 bases at V and 5 bases at J; junction bases unmatched: 5. The CDR3 bases are TGTGCCAGCAGCAATCAGGGGGAGTATGGCTACACCTTC. It encodes CASSNQGEYGYTF.

The chain has TRBV19 and TRBJ1-1; D is ambiguous. Germline CDR1 LNHDA, CDR2 SQIVND (reference sequence). This CDR3 contains 14 residues. V was pared by 2 bases and J by 2 bases, with 9 bases between. The CDR3 coding sequence is TGTGCCAGTAGTATAACCGGGGATAACACTGAAGCTTTCTTT. Protein sequence: CASSITGDNTEAFF.

The V gene is TRBV7-2, the J gene TRBJ2-5; TRBD2 aligns across 11 bases. Trimming cost V 3 bases and J 2 bases; bases outside gene matches: 2. Germline values: CDR1 SGHTA, CDR2 FQGNSA. The CDR3 has 15 amino acids. The CDR3 spells CASSLRLAGQETQYF. The CDR3, as DNA: TGTGCCAGCAGCTTGAGACTAGCGGGACAAGAGACCCAGTACTTC.

The rearrangement uses TRBV18 and TRBJ2-5; D is undetermined. This CDR3 is 14 amino acids long. Trimming took 3 bases from V and 3 from J, leaving 11 bases between them. Germline values: CDR1 KGHSH, CDR2 LQKENI. The CDR3: CASSPSRQEETQYF. The DNA for the CDR3 is TGTGCCAGCTCACCCTCAAGGCAGGAAGAGACCCAGTACTTC.

V usage is TRBV5-4 and J usage is TRBJ2-2, with TRBD2 identical over 7 bases. CDR1 and CDR2 from the germline V gene are SGHNT and YYREEE (reference sequence). J gave up 4 bases and V 2 bases, and 11 bases lay outside the gene matches. The CDR3 consists of 17 residues. The DNA of the CDR3 is TGTGCCAGCAGCTTTTTAGGGGCGGGAGTAGTCACCGGGGAGCTGTTTTTT. Protein sequence: CASSFLGAGVVTGELFF.

CDR3 sequence: CASSPTGLGAYEQYF. In nucleotides, the CDR3 is TGTGCCAGCAGCCCTACCGGACTTGGGGCCTACGAGCAGTACTTC. This chain links TRBV5-6 with TRBJ2-7, with a weak D call TRBD2 (5 bases). The CDR3 has 15 residues. Trimming left V 4 bases short and J 2 bases short, with 16 bases between. Germline CDR1 reads SGHDT; CDR2 reads YYEEEE.

The genes are TRBV29-1 and TRBJ1-2; TRBD1 matches 8 bases. This CDR3 has 13 residues. Germline V lookup: CDR1 SQVTM, CDR2 ANQGSEA. V lost 7 bases and J lost 7; bases outside the gene matches: 11. Here the CDR3 DNA reads TGCAGCGCCCTGGGACAGGACAATCTTGGCTACACCTTC. Protein: CSALGQDNLGYTF.

The chain couples TRBV25-1 to TRBJ2-7, with 11 bases aligning to TRBD1. V trimming: 3 bases; J trimming: 3 bases; junction bases outside the gene matches: 4. CDR3 length: 15 residues. CDR1 and CDR2 from the germline V gene are MGHDK and SYGVNS. CDR3 sequence reads: CASSDPGQGGYEQYF. Written as DNA, the CDR3 is TGTGCCAGCAGTGACCCGGGACAGGGGGGCTACGAGCAGTACTTC.

The genes are TRBV5-1 and TRBJ1-1; D may be TRBD1 (6 bases). Germline V CDR1 and CDR2: SGHRS, YFSETQ. Trimming took 4 bases from V and 4 from J, leaving 14 bases between them. CDR3 length: 14 amino acids. CDR3 sequence reads: CASSDRGRGTEAFF. DNA of the CDR3: TGCGCCAGCAGCGACCGGGGCAGGGGCACTGAAGCTTTCTTT.

V gene TRBV10-2 combines with J gene TRBJ2-2, with 8 bases aligning to TRBD1. Trimming took 3 bases from V and 4 from J; bases not matched to a gene: 7. The CDR3 consists of 16 residues. Germline CDR1 is WSHSY and CDR2 is SAAADI. The CDR3 spells CASSDPDREFTGELFF. The CDR3 DNA is TGCGCCAGCAGTGACCCGGACAGGGAGTTCACCGGGGAGCTGTTTTTT.

This chain uses TRBV2 with TRBJ1-1; possibly TRBD1 for D (5 bases). Germline assignment: CDR1 SNHLY and CDR2 FYNNEI. Between the trimmed V and J ends, which lost 2 bases and 11 bases, there was a span of 9 bases. This CDR3 is 11 amino acids long. The CDR3 region has the DNA TGTGCCAGCAGTGAAACAGGCACGGCTTTCTTT. Encoded protein: CASSETGTAFF. Full variable domain (outside the CDR3, taken from reference TRBV2 and TRBJ1-1): EPEVTQTPSHQVTQMGQEVILRCVPISNHLYFYWYRQILGQKVEFLVSFYNNEISEKSEIFDDQFSVERPDGSNFTLKIRSTKLEDSAMYFCASSETGTAFFGQGTRLTVV.

J is TRBJ2-5 and V is TRBV5-6; D gene unclear. Germline CDR1 reads SGHDT; CDR2 reads YYEEEE. The V end lost 1 base, the J end lost 5 bases, and 6 bases lay between the germline ends. This CDR3 comprises 12 residues. The CDR3 DNA sequence: TGTGCCAGCAGCTTGTCTAGGGAGACCCAGTACTTC. It codes for CASSLSRETQYF.

The rearrangement links TRBV7-9 to TRBJ2-3, with 11 nucleotides matching TRBD2. Germline CDR1 SEHNR, CDR2 FQNEAQ (reference sequence). The CDR3 length is 14 residues. Trimming removed 4 bases from V and 4 bases from J; junction bases left unmatched: 1. The CDR3 region is CASSSGLAADTQYF. In nucleotides, the CDR3 is TGTGCCAGCAGCTCGGGACTAGCGGCAGATACGCAGTATTTT. Using reference TRBV7-9 and TRBJ2-3 for the parts outside the CDR3, the full variable domain is DTGVSQNPRHKITKRGQNVTFRCDPISEHNRLYWYRQTLGQGPEFLTYFQNEAQLEKSRLLSDRFSAERPKGSFSTLEIQRTEQGDSAMYLCASSSGLAADTQYFGPGTRLTVL.

A note on this clone: The sample contains more than one DNA sequence encoding this CDR3. The rearrangement uses TRBV15 and TRBJ1-1; TRBD1 matches at 7 bases. Per germline, CDR1 LNHNV and CDR2 YYDKDF (reference sequence). This CDR3 is 14 amino acids long. V shed 0 bases and J 4 bases; nucleotides not matched to a gene: 2. In DNA, the CDR3 is TGTGCCACCAGCAGAGATGACAGGGTCACTGAAGCTTTCTTT. Its translation: CATSRDDRVTEAFF.

The chain recombines TRBV19 with TRBJ2-7; 8 bases line up with TRBD1. J gave up 1 base and V 7 bases, and 3 bases lay outside the gene matches. Germline assignment: CDR1 LNHDA and CDR2 SQIVND (reference sequence). The CDR3 contains 13 residues. The CDR3 is CASTTGESYEQYF. The CDR3 nucleotides read TGTGCCAGTACGACAGGGGAGTCCTACGAGCAGTACTTC.

The chain recombines TRBV7-8 with TRBJ1-3; D is possibly TRBD1 (5 bases). Germline-derived CDR1 and CDR2 are SGHVS and FQNEAQ. The CDR3 length is 18 residues. The V gene lost 5 bases and the J gene lost 2 bases, with 22 bases spanning the gap. CDR3 protein: CASSPPVIGAVTGNTIYF. The CDR3 bases are TGTGCCAGCAGCCCTCCTGTCATAGGGGCAGTAACTGGAAACACCATATATTTT.

This clone was detected a few times. The chain joins TRBV6-6 to TRBJ1-1; tentative D call: TRBD1 (5 bases). CDR3 length: 12 residues. CDR1 and CDR2 (germline): MNHNY, SVGAGI (reference sequence). Trimming left V 6 bases short and J 7 bases short, with 12 bases between. This CDR3 reads CASRWQGVEAFF. The CDR3 nucleotides are TGTGCCAGCAGGTGGCAGGGCGTTGAAGCTTTCTTT.

A single count supports this clone. The chain is built from TRBV14 and TRBJ1-2; 7 bases line up with TRBD1. V dropped 1 base and J dropped 5; count of bases not matched to a gene: 10. The CDR3 has 16 amino acids. CDR1 is SGHDN and CDR2 is FVKESK in the germline V gene. The CDR3 is CASSQVGQARGYGYTF. The DNA for the CDR3 is TGTGCCAGCAGCCAAGTAGGACAGGCAAGGGGGTATGGCTACACCTTC. Combining the CDR3 with reference TRBV14 and TRBJ1-2 gives the whole variable domain EAGVTQFPSHSVIEKGQTVTLRCDPISGHDNLYWYRRVMGKEIKFLLHFVKESKQDESGMPNNRFLAERTGGTYSTLKVQPAELEDSGVYFCASSQVGQARGYGYTFGSGTRLTVV.

This clone was picked up one time. This chain uses TRBV18 with TRBJ2-5, with TRBD2 identical over 8 bases. The DNA end is more similar to TRBJ2-7, so the J call may be wrong. Germline-derived CDR1 and CDR2 are KGHSH and LQKENI. CDR3 length: 14 amino acids. Here the CDR3 reads CASSAGRASYEQYF. The CDR3 DNA sequence: TGTGCCAGCTCCGCCGGGAGGGCATCCTACGAGCAGTACTTC.

The CDR3 loop reads CASSYSTGGTEAFF. The CDR3 nucleotides are TGTGCCAGCAGTTACTCTACAGGGGGTACTGAAGCTTTCTTT. The chain uses TRBV6-6 and TRBJ1-1; 8 bases agree with TRBD1. The CDR3 has 14 residues. Germline V gene data show CDR1 as MNHNY and CDR2 as SVGAGI (reference sequence). V lost 0 bases and J lost 5; bases outside the gene matches: 2.

The CDR3 bases are TGTGCCAGCAGTGAGGTCCCCAATGAAAAACTGTTTTTT. The encoded protein is CASSEVPNEKLFF. The J gene is TRBJ1-4, the V gene TRBV6-5; unclear D gene. In germline, CDR1 is MNHEY, CDR2 SVGAGI. CDR3 length equals 13 residues. Trimming pared 5 bases from V and 5 bases from J, leaving 9 bases between.